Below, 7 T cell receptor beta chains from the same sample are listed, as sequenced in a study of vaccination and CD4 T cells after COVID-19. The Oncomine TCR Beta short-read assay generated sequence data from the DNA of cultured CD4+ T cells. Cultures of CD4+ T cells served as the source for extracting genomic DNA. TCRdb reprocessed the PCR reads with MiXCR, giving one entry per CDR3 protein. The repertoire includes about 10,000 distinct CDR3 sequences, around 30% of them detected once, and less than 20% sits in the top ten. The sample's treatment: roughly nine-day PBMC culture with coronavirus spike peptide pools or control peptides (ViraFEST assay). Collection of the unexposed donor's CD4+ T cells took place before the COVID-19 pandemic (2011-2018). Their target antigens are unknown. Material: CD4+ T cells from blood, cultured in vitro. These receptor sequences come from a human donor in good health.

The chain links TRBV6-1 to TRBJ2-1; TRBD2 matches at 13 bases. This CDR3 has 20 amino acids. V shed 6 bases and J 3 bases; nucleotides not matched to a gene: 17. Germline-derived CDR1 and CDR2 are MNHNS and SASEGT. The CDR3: CASREITGRGTSGNYNEQFF. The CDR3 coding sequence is TGTGCCAGCAGGGAAATAACAGGGAGGGGGACTAGCGGGAACTACAATGAGCAGTTCTTC.

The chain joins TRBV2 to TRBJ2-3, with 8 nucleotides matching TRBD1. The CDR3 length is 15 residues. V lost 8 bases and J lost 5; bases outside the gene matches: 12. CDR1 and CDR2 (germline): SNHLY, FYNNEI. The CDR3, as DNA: TGTGCCAGCGCGAGGGACAGGCCCAAAGGAGATACGCAGTATTTT. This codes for CASARDRPKGDTQYF.

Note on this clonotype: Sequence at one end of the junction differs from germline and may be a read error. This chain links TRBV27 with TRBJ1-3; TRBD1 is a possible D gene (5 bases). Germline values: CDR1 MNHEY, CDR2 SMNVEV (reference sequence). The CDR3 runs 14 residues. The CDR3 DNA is TGTGCCAGCAGTAGTGGGGACCAAGGAAGCACCATATATTTT. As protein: CASSSGDQGSTIYF.

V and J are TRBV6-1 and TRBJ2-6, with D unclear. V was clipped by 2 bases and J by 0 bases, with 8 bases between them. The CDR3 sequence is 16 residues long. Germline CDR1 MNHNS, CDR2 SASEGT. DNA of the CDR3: TGTGCCAGCAGTGAATCCCGGGCCTCTGGGGCCAACGTCCTGACTTTC. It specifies CASSESRASGANVLTF.

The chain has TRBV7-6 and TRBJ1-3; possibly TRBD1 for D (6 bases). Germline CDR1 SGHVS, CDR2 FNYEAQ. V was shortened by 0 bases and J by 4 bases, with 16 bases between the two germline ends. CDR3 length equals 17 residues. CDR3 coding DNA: TGTGCCAGCAGCTTAGCCCGAGTGGGGGCGAAAGGAAACACCATATATTTT. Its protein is CASSLARVGAKGNTIYF.

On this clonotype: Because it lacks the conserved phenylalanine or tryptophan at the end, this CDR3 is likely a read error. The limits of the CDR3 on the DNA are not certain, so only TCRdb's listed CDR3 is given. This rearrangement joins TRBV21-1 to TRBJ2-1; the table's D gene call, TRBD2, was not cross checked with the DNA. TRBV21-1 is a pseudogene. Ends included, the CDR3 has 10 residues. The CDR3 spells CASCKRRKLH.

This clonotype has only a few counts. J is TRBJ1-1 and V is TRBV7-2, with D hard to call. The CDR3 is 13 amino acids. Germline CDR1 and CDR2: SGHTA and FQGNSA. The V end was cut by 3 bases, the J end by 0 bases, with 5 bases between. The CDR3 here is CASSLLMNTEAFF. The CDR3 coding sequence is TGTGCCAGCAGCTTGCTTATGAACACTGAAGCTTTCTTT.